Sequencing of this T cell receptor beta chain was carried out in a study of lymphopenia after photon versus proton radiotherapy. Study-wide points: Only patients who died were analyzed for survival; proton advantage is unproven. Post-nadir TCR diversity decline inversely tracked overall survival among those who died. After lymphocyte nadir, photon-treated repertoires showed oligoclonal expansion, especially CD8+ Temra. Proton therapy kept repertoires fairly stable, unlike photons, which gained effector/memory cells.

The V gene lost 3 bases and the J gene lost 7 bases, with 12 bases spanning the gap. Germline-derived CDR1 and CDR2 are LNHDA and SQIVND (reference sequence). CDR3 size: 13 residues. Sequencing used immunoSEQ multiplex PCR; TCRdb keeps in-frame clones, though not all of them. The table shows 20,000 to 30,000 clones, with about 92% occurring only once. This clone was seen a handful of times. Its specificity is unknown. Sequenced here: peripheral blood, sampled from a patient treated with photon-based radiotherapy. The J gene is TRBJ1-2, the V gene TRBV19; D is ambiguous. The source of this sequence is a woman between 45 and 65 years old with cholangiocarcinoma. The CDR3 DNA reads as TGTGCCAGTAGTATTAATACAGACGTTGGCTACACCTTC. It translates to CASSINTDVGYTF.